Listed below are T cell receptor beta chains from one sample, sequenced in a study of control samples from healthy donors and cancer patients. Measured with immunoSEQ multiplex PCR; TCRdb has only the in-frame clones, and not every one. The sample has about 180,000 clones; around 90% are singletons. The sample comprised blood. Receptor source: a woman aged 50 to 65 in good health. CDR3s include the opening cysteine and the closing phenylalanine or tryptophan. D genes are given only for firm matches. A clone size is listed for some rows: how often the clone was seen (once, few, many), or a class if it is expanded.

abundance,v_gene,j_gene,d_gene,CDR3aa,CDR3nt
-,TRBV4-3,TRBJ2-5,-,CASSQAHSETQYF,TGCGCCAGCAGCCAAGCCCATTCGGAGACCCAGTACTTC
-,TRBV7-9,TRBJ1-4,-,CASSSFEGRSNEKLFF,TGTGCCAGCAGCTCTTTCGAAGGCAGGTCTAATGAAAAACTGTTTTTT
-,TRBV4-3,TRBJ1-2,TRBD1,CASSQAGTGDGYTF,TGCGCCAGCAGCCAAGCCGGGACAGGGGACGGCTACACCTTC
-,TRBV28,TRBJ1-6,TRBD1,CASSLVPGQINSPLHF,TGTGCCAGCAGTTTGGTCCCGGGACAGATTAATTCACCCCTCCACTTT
-,TRBV6-5,TRBJ2-2,-,CASQTGLVGGGELFF,TGTGCCAGCCAGACAGGGTTGGTCGGGGGCGGGGAGCTGTTTTTT
once,TRBV5-1,TRBJ2-3,-,CASSLDHTADTQYF,TGCGCCAGCAGCTTGGACCATACGGCAGATACGCAGTATTTT
-,TRBV6-5,TRBJ2-7,TRBD1,CASTSDREKQYF,TGTGCCAGCACCTCGGACAGGGAGAAGCAGTACTTC
-,TRBV29-1,TRBJ2-5,TRBD1,CSGRTGGETQYF,TGCAGCGGACGCACAGGGGGAGAGACCCAGTACTTC
-,TRBV28,TRBJ2-7,-,CASSWGGGRSYEQYF,TGTGCCAGCAGTTGGGGAGGGGGACGCTCCTACGAGCAGTACTTC
-,TRBV4-2,TRBJ1-2,-,CASSQDPAGRFYGYTF,TGTGCCAGCAGCCAAGACCCCGCGGGGCGATTCTATGGCTACACCTTC
-,TRBV5-6,TRBJ1-1,-,CASSLVRGQAFF,TGTGCCAGCAGCTTGGTCCGGGGCCAAGCTTTCTTT
-,TRBV30,TRBJ1-1,-,CALTGYSYTEAFF,TGTGCCTTAACAGGGTATTCCTACACTGAAGCTTTCTTT
-,TRBV24-1,TRBJ2-3,TRBD2,CATSDPLRLAESTDTQYF,TGTGCCACCAGTGATCCGTTACGACTAGCGGAAAGCACAGATACGCAGTATTTT
-,TRBV7-2,TRBJ1-6,-,CASSPHRQTYSPLHF,TGTGCCAGCAGCCCCCACCGGCAGACCTATTCACCCCTCCACTTT
-,TRBV24-1,TRBJ1-2,-,CATSDFSNYGYTF,TGTGCCACCAGTGATTTCTCGAACTATGGCTACACCTTC
few,TRBV7-6,TRBJ2-2,TRBD1,CASSFGLGQGGGELFF,TGTGCCAGCAGCTTCGGACTGGGACAGGGCGGCGGGGAGCTGTTTTTT
-,TRBV3-1/TRBV3-2,TRBJ2-4,-,CASSQDSRLAKNIQYF,TGTGCCAGCAGCCAAGATTCAAGACTAGCCAAAAACATTCAGTACTTC
-,TRBV24-1,TRBJ2-7,TRBD1,CATSDTGQGYYEQYF,TGTGCCACCAGTGACACTGGACAGGGTTATTACGAGCAGTACTTC
-,TRBV7-2,TRBJ1-2,-,CASSLDSNYGYTF,TGTGCCAGCAGCTTAGACAGTAACTATGGCTACACCTTC
-,TRBV21-1,TRBJ2-4,-,CASSAPELAIQYF,TGTGCCAGCAGCGCCCCGGAGCTGGCCATTCAGTACTTC
-,TRBV7-2,TRBJ1-2,-,CASSPPRDRTGYTF,TGTGCCAGCAGCCCTCCTCGAGACAGGACAGGCTACACCTTC
-,TRBV2,TRBJ2-5,-,CASSLMGDFETQYF,TGTGCCAGCAGCCTGATGGGGGACTTTGAGACCCAGTACTTC
-,TRBV4-3,TRBJ1-1,-,CASSQDWRTEAFF,TGCGCCAGCAGCCAAGATTGGAGGACTGAAGCTTTCTTT
-,TRBV28,TRBJ1-5,-,CASLRGGQPQHF,TGTGCCAGCCTGCGGGGGGGGCAGCCCCAGCATTTT
-,TRBV18,TRBJ1-1,TRBD1,CASSQNSQGAGTEAFF,TGTGCCAGCTCTCAAAACTCACAGGGGGCGGGGACTGAAGCTTTCTTT
once,TRBV7-2,TRBJ1-1,-,CASSLVGVTEAFF,TGTGCCAGCAGCTTAGTAGGGGTTACTGAAGCTTTCTTT